A single TCR beta chain is shown here with its context. Its antigen remains unidentified. The CDR3 loop spans 14 amino acids. In germline, CDR1 is MNHEY, CDR2 SVGEGT. V lost 6 bases and J lost 3; bases outside the gene matches: 8. The sample belongs to a study of blood T cells in healthy people across ages. Study-level findings and limits: Diversity was higher, and naive CD4+ cells more numerous, in long-lived donors than in aged donors. Older age coincided with a roughly linear decline in TCR beta diversity per million T cells.

Combining a sample-barcoded 5' primer with a J-beta primer mix, a second PCR ran for roughly 7 to 12 cycles. Any given sample supplied a minimum of 2.5 million CDR3-containing paired-end reads. Each CDR3 protein gets one entry after TCRdb re-called the 5' RACE reads with MiXCR. Found here are around 800,000 distinct CDR3 sequences, 46% of them singletons; the top ten hold around a sixth. The chain recombines TRBV6-2 or TRBV6-3 with TRBJ2-7, with 7 bases matching TRBD1. Sequenced: blood. The receptor comes from a man older than 75 in good health. The CDR3 DNA follows: TGTGCCAGCAGCCCCCCAGGGGGTGTCTACGAGCAGTACTTC. This gives the protein CASSPPGGVYEQYF.